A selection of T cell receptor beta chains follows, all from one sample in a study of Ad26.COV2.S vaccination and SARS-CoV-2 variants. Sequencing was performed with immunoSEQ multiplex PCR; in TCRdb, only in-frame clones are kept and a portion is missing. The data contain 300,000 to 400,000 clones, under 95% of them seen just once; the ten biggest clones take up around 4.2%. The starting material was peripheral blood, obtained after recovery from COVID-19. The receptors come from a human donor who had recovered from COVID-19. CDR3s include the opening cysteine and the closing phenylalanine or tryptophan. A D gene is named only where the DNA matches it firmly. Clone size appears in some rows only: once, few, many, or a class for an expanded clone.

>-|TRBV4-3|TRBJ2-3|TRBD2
TGCGCCAGCAGCCAAGATCCAGCGGGGGGCCGCAGCGATACGCAGTATTTT
CASSQDPAGGRSDTQYF
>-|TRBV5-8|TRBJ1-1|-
TGTGCCAGCAGCTTAGGTTGGCCTGAAGCTTTCTTT
CASSLGWPEAFF
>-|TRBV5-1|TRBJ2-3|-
TGCGCCAGCAGCTCACTTACGGGGGCCCCCACAGATACGCAGTATTTT
CASSSLTGAPTDTQYF
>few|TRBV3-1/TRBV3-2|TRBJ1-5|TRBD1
TGTGCCAGCAGCCAAGATATAGGGGGCGGTCAGCCCCAGCATTTT
CASSQDIGGGQPQHF
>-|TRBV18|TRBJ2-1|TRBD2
TGTGCCAGCTCACCTTCCGTCGGGGGGGCCGTCAATGAGCAGTTCTTC
CASSPSVGGAVNEQFF
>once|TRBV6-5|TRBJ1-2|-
TGTGCCAGCAGTTTTCAAACACTGGGGGGCTACACCTTC
CASSFQTLGGYTF
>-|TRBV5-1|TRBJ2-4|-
TGCGCCAGCAGCCCGGGGACTCCCCGACGGGACATTCAGTACTTC
CASSPGTPRRDIQYF
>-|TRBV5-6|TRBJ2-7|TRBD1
TGTGCCAGCAGCTTGATGTTAGGACAGGGTCTAGGGGAGCAGTACTTC
CASSLMLGQGLGEQYF
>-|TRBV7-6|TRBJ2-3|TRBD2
TGTGCCAGCAGCTTAGTCGGGCTAGCGGGGTACACAGATACGCAGTATTTT
CASSLVGLAGYTDTQYF
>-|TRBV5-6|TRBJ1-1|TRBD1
TGTGCCAGCAGTCGGGACAGCGGGACTAGGTACTTCTTT
CASSRDSGTRYFF
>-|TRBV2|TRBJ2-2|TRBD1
TGTGCCAGCATATACAGGGGGCAAAGGGGGGAGCTGTTTTTT
CASIYRGQRGELFF
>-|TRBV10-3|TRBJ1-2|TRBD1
TGTGCCATCCCACATGAATGGGACAGGGGAAACCCAAATGGCTACACCTTC
CAIPHEWDRGNPNGYTF
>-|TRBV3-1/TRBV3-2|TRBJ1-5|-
TGTGCCAGCAGCCAGACGGGGGATAGCAATCAGCCCCAGCATTTT
CASSQTGDSNQPQHF
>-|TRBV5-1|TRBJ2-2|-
TGCGCCAGCAGCCCCACAGCGAACACCGGGGAGCTGTTTTTT
CASSPTANTGELFF
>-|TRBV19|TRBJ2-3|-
TGTGCCAGTAATTCGTTTGACGGAACAGATACGCAGTATTTT
CASNSFDGTDTQYF
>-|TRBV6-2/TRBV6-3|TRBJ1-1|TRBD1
TGTGCCAGCAGTTACCATTCCGGGACAGGGGTTGAAGCTTTCTTT
CASSYHSGTGVEAFF
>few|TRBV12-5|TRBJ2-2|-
TGTGCTAGTGGTTTGGTAGTATCAGGGATGGTCGGGGAGCTGTTTTTT
CASGLVVSGMVGELFF
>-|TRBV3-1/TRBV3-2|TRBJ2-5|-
TGTGCCAGCAGCCAAATTCGGGGGCGGAGAGAGACCCAGTACTTC
CASSQIRGRRETQYF
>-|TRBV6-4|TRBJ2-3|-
TGTGCCAGCAGTGAGGGGGTTGGAGATACGCAGTATTTT
CASSEGVGDTQYF
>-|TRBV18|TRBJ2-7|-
TGTGCCAGCTCCCCCGACAGCTCCTACGAGCAGTACTTC
CASSPDSSYEQYF
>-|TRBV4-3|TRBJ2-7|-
TGCGCCAGCAGCCAAGAGGGGACGCAGAGCTCCTACGAGCAGTACTTC
CASSQEGTQSSYEQYF
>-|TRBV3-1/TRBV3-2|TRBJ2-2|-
TGTGCCAGCAGCCTCAGGGAACGCACCGGGGAGCTGTTTTTT
CASSLRERTGELFF
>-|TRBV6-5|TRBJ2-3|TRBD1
TGTGCCAGCTTTAGGACAGGGGGCGTGATAGATACGCAGTATTTT
CASFRTGGVIDTQYF
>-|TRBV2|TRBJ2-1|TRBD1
TGTGCCAGCAGTGAAAGGACAGGTACTTACAATGAGCAGTTCTTC
CASSERTGTYNEQFF
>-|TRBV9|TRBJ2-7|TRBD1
TGTGCCAGCAGCGGACGACAGGGGAGCTACGAGCAGTACTTC
CASSGRQGSYEQYF
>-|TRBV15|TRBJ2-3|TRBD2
TGTGCCACCAGCAGAGTTGGGCGGGAGATCACAGATACGCAGTATTTT
CATSRVGREITDTQYF
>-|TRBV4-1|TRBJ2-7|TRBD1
TGCGCCAGCAGCTACCCAGGGGGCAGCGAGCAGTACTTC
CASSYPGGSEQYF
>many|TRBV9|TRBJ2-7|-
TGTGCCAGCAGCGTAGAAGGGGGGCTGGCTTACGAGCAGTACTTC
CASSVEGGLAYEQYF
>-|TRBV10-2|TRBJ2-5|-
TGCGCCAGCAGTGATCCGAGGGGGTCAGAGACCCAGTACTTC
CASSDPRGSETQYF
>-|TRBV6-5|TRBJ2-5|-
TGTGCCAGCAGTTACCTGGGCAGTGGAGAGACCCAGTACTTC
CASSYLGSGETQYF
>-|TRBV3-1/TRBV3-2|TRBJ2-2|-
TGTGCCAGCAGCCAAGATGGAGGGGACCTGAAACGTGGTCGGCTGTTTTTT
CASSQDGGDLKRGRLFF
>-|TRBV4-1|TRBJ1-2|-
TGCGCCAGCAGCCAAGATCCAAACAGCAACTATGGCTACACCTTC
CASSQDPNSNYGYTF
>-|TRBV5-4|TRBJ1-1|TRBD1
TGTGCCAGCAGCTTGACGCGGAGTTCGAGGGGGCTCACTGAAGCTTTCTTT
CASSLTRSSRGLTEAFF
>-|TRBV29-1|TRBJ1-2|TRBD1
TGCAGCGTTTTCGAGCCGGGACAGGGGGACTATGGCTACACCTTC
CSVFEPGQGDYGYTF
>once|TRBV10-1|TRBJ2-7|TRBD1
TGCGCCACCAGGGACAGAACCTACGAGCAGTACTTC
CATRDRTYEQYF
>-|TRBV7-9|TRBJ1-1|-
TGTGCCAGCAGCTTAGGCTTGGACACTGAAGCTTTCTTT
CASSLGLDTEAFF